This TCR beta chain originates from a study of T-cell memory formation after mild COVID-19. General observations from the study: There was a balanced CD4/CD8 profile in clones contracting day 15 to 85, and later expanders leaned CD4+.

The V and J ends lost 4 bases and 4 bases respectively, with 13 bases between them. Germline values: CDR1 SNHLY, CDR2 FYNNEI. The CDR3 is 15 residues long. MiXCR was run by TCRdb on the 5' RACE reads, yielding one entry per CDR3 protein. The sample lists over 350,000 distinct CDR3 sequences; 16% were seen once. Comments on this clonotype: Its antigen is not known.

Sequencing input: PBMCs or a T cell subset sorted from them (not recorded which). This chain links TRBV2 with TRBJ2-2, with D tentatively TRBD1 (5 bases). This receptor was obtained from a man younger than 30 who had mild COVID-19 (a few samples of this study predate the infection). Cell type and time point are not known. The CDR3 coding sequence is TGTGCCAGCAGTGTGGGAAAAAGGGGCACCGGGGAGCTGTTTTTT. This translates into CASSVGKRGTGELFF. Together with reference TRBV2 and TRBJ2-2, the CDR3 gives the full variable domain: EPEVTQTPSHQVTQMGQEVILRCVPISNHLYFYWYRQILGQKVEFLVSFYNNEISEKSEIFDDQFSVERPDGSNFTLKIRSTKLEDSAMYFCASSVGKRGTGELFFGEGSRLTVL.